Included here is one TCR beta chain sequence, with context. The target of this receptor is not known. Base qualities are not provided; no much larger clone lies one nucleotide away. The source of the sample is a study of technical replicates of blood from a few donors (dated by TCRdb to 2015 to 2018). The library was made by the immunoSEQ multiplex PCR assay. In TCRdb, the immuneACCESS table is reduced to in-frame sequences with V and J assigned. These tables do not hold every clone; where another copy was compared, an unresolved V gene accounts for under half, and the others remain unexplained. The sample contains over 50,000 clones, roughly 97% of them found a single time. The ten largest clones represent 0.19% of the sample. Including cysteine and phenylalanine, the CDR3 has 14 amino acids. The retained sequence is limited to the CDR3, 42 bases, with the frame set at the first base. CDR1 and CDR2, per the germline V gene, are SGHRS and YFSETQ. Deletion took 3 bases off V and 1 base off J, with a span of 10 bases between the germline ends.

Sequencing used T cells isolated from PBMCs. The clonotype was recovered from a human donor in good health. The chain is assembled from TRBV5-1 and TRBJ2-5; no D gene can be assigned with confidence. The CDR3 region: CASSSAGAQETQYF. The DNA sequence is TGCGCCAGCAGCTCAGCAGGCGCCCAAGAGACCCAGTACTTC.